Shown below are 24 T cell receptor beta chains from a single sample sequenced in a study of cytomegalovirus exposure and HLA in healthy donors. Vbeta (60) and Jbeta (13) primers were used in the PCR. Produced via immunoSEQ multiplex PCR; TCRdb's table is partial and in-frame only. The profile shows more than 110,000 clones, 55% to 80% of them singletons. The sequenced material came from PBMCs. Receptors were obtained from a woman in her thirties or forties in good health and CMV-seronegative.

This clone was found once. The CDR3 protein is CASNGGPGNTEAFF. The CDR3 DNA is TGTGCCAGCAACGGAGGGCCTGGGAACACTGAAGCTTTCTTT. The chain combines TRBV6-1 with TRBJ1-1; unclear D gene. Looked up from germline, CDR1 is MNHNS and CDR2 is SASEGT. The CDR3 loop spans 14 amino acids. The V end was cut by 7 bases, the J end by 1 base, with 13 bases between.

This chain uses TRBV10-2 with TRBJ1-1; D gene unclear. Germline-derived CDR1 and CDR2 are WSHSY and SAAADI. This CDR3 has 13 amino acids. V lost 4 bases and J 1 base, leaving 7 bases between the germline ends. The CDR3 here is CASSGRKNTEAFF. CDR3 bases: TGCGCCAGCAGTGGGAGGAAGAACACTGAAGCTTTCTTT.

This clone was recorded a few times. The V gene is TRBV2, the J gene TRBJ1-5; a possible D gene is TRBD1 (5 bases). The CDR3 spans 13 residues. Trimming shortened V by 6 bases and J by 0 bases, and 6 bases separated the two germline ends. Germline assignment: CDR1 SNHLY and CDR2 FYNNEI. The CDR3 loop is CASSRDSNQPQHF. In nucleotides, the CDR3 is TGTGCCAGCAGCAGGGATAGCAATCAGCCCCAGCATTTT.

This clone was seen only a few times. This sequence joins TRBV6-5 and TRBJ1-6; D remains unclear. The CDR3 runs to 13 residues. Trimming took 6 bases from V and 8 from J, leaving 11 bases between them. Germline values: CDR1 MNHEY, CDR2 SVGAGI. The DNA of the CDR3 is TGTGCCAGCAGACTCGTTTATGATTCACCCCTCCACTTT. As protein: CASRLVYDSPLHF.

V and J are TRBV19 and TRBJ2-2; 7 nucleotides line up with TRBD2. Germline V gene sequence: CDR1 LNHDA, CDR2 SQIVND (reference sequence). V shed 3 bases and J 7 bases; nucleotides not matched to a gene: 11. This CDR3 comprises 16 residues. The CDR3 protein is CASSMETGGGFGELFF. The CDR3, as DNA: TGTGCCAGTAGTATGGAGACGGGGGGTGGATTCGGGGAGCTGTTTTTT.

V and J are TRBV5-4 and TRBJ1-2, with 10 nucleotides matching TRBD1. Germline CDR1 is SGHNT and CDR2 is YYREEE (reference sequence). CDR3 length: 15 amino acids. V dropped 4 bases and J dropped 0; count of bases not matched to a gene: 3. The CDR3, as DNA: TGTGCCAGCAGCGATGACAGGGGGCCTAACTATGGCTACACCTTC. It encodes CASSDDRGPNYGYTF.

The V call is TRBV5-1, the J call TRBJ2-7, with D perhaps TRBD1 (5 bases). Germline assignment: CDR1 SGHRS and CDR2 YFSETQ. The V end was cut by 3 bases, the J end by 4 bases, with 14 bases between. This CDR3 region has 14 residues. In DNA, the CDR3 is TGCGCCAGCAGCTCAGGGAAGGGGTCTTACGAGCAGTACTTC. Its translation: CASSSGKGSYEQYF.

The chain employs TRBV9 and TRBJ2-1, with 7 bases matching TRBD1. The CDR3 sequence is 14 residues long. J was trimmed by 7 bases and V by 3 bases; bases with no gene match: 7. Germline V gene sequence: CDR1 SGDLS, CDR2 YYNGEE. The CDR3 DNA reads TGTGCCAGCAGCGACGGGACAGTGACAAATGAGCAGTTCTTC. Translating it yields CASSDGTVTNEQFF.

Concerning this clone itself: Other DNA sequences of this sample code for an identical CDR3. The chain couples TRBV11-2 to TRBJ1-1; 7 positions agree with TRBD1. Germline V gene sequence: CDR1 SGHAT, CDR2 FQNNGV. The CDR3 runs 14 residues. The V and J ends lost 3 bases and 1 base, in that order; junction bases with no gene match: 2. The CDR3 DNA is TGTGCCAGCAGCTTCCGGGACAGGAACACTGAAGCTTTCTTT. This encodes CASSFRDRNTEAFF.

The sample holds a few counts of this clone. The J gene is TRBJ2-1, the V gene TRBV2; 9 nucleotides match TRBD1. V was clipped by 10 bases and J by 7 bases; unmatched bases: 14. Germline V gives CDR1 SNHLY, CDR2 FYNNEI. This CDR3 is 15 amino acids long. The CDR3 nucleotides read TGTGCCAACTCACAGGGGGCGAATTCAGGGAATGAGCAGTTCTTC. Its protein product is CANSQGANSGNEQFF.

The genes are TRBV28 and TRBJ2-1, with TRBD2 matching over 8 bases. Germline V gene lookup returns CDR1 MDHEN and CDR2 SYDVKM. With 3 bases clipped from V and 3 bases from J, the junction kept 13 bases outside the gene matches. The CDR3 totals 18 residues. Here the CDR3 DNA reads TGTGCCAGCAGTTTGTATATCGGCGGGCGGGGGGTCTACAATGAGCAGTTCTTC. Encoded protein: CASSLYIGGRGVYNEQFF.

The V call is TRBV5-1, the J call TRBJ2-3; the match to TRBD1 covers 11 bases. This CDR3 comprises 14 residues. The ends lost 5 bases at V and 4 bases at J; junction bases unmatched: 3. From germline, CDR1 is SGHRS and CDR2 YFSETQ. CDR3: CASRGQGGPDTQYF. As DNA, the CDR3 is TGCGCCAGCAGGGGACAGGGGGGTCCAGATACGCAGTATTTT.

V and J are TRBV21-1 and TRBJ1-3. TRBV21-1 is a pseudogene segment. This CDR3 comprises 14 residues. The CDR3 DNA reads TGTGCCAGCAGCAAGGGAGGTTTTGGAAACACCATATATTTT. Its translation: CASSKGGFGNTIYF.

V and J are TRBV27 and TRBJ1-4; 8 bases line up with TRBD1. V dropped 5 bases and J dropped 8; count of bases not matched to a gene: 13. This CDR3 comprises 16 residues. Looked up from germline, CDR1 is MNHEY and CDR2 is SMNVEV (reference sequence). The CDR3 DNA sequence: TGTGCCAGCAGTCGAATGGACAGGGCGACGGGCGAAAAACTGTTTTTT. This sequence encodes CASSRMDRATGEKLFF.

This clone was seen only a few times. The CDR3: CASSLPETSGDYEQYF. The CDR3 coding sequence is TGCGCCAGCAGCTTACCTGAGACTAGCGGGGACTACGAGCAGTACTTC. The J gene is TRBJ2-7, the V gene TRBV5-1, with TRBD2 matching over 11 bases. Germline V gene data show CDR1 as SGHRS and CDR2 as YFSETQ. Germline trimming cut 2 bases from V and 3 bases from J; bases unmatched to any gene: 7. The CDR3 length is 16 residues.

J is TRBJ2-1 and V is TRBV7-9; D is perhaps TRBD1 (6 bases). Trimming removed 6 bases at V and 0 bases at J, with 15 bases between. Germline V gives CDR1 SEHNR, CDR2 FQNEAQ (reference sequence). CDR3 length equals 16 residues. The CDR3: CASSPQGQSSYNEQFF. The DNA of the CDR3 is TGTGCCAGCAGTCCACAGGGTCAGAGCTCCTACAATGAGCAGTTCTTC.

The chain carries TRBV9 and TRBJ1-2, with unresolved D. Trimming took off 0 bases at V and 0 bases at J, with 12 bases between the two ends. The CDR3 contains 16 residues. CDR1 is SGDLS and CDR2 is YYNGEE in the germline V gene. In DNA, the CDR3 is TGTGCCAGCAGCGTAGGCGGGGAAACCCCTAACTATGGCTACACCTTC. It is translated as CASSVGGETPNYGYTF.

CDR3 residues: CASSYLRGYEQYF. CDR3 sequence (DNA): TGTGCCAGCAGTTACCTCAGGGGGTACGAGCAGTACTTC. The chain employs TRBV5-4 and TRBJ2-7, with 7 bases identical to TRBD1. Germline loops: CDR1 SGHNT, CDR2 YYREEE (reference sequence). The CDR3 has 13 residues. Trimming took 5 bases from V and 4 from J; bases not matched to a gene: 6. The full variable domain, its missing parts supplied by reference TRBV5-4 and TRBJ2-7, is ETGVTQSPTHLIKTRGQQVTLRCSSQSGHNTVSWYQQALGQGPQFIFQYYREEENGRGNFPPRFSGLQFPNYSSELNVNALELDDSALYLCASSYLRGYEQYFGPGTRLTVT.

The chain is built from TRBV7-8 and TRBJ2-2, with 15 bases fitting TRBD2. Germline CDR1 reads SGHVS; CDR2 reads FQNEAQ. The CDR3 totals 18 residues. Trimming cost V 6 bases and J 4 bases; bases outside gene matches: 9. CDR3 DNA: TGTGCCAGCAGTCCTAGGACTAGCGGGGGGGCAGGCACCGGGGAGCTGTTTTTT. Encoded protein: CASSPRTSGGAGTGELFF. The entire variable domain, with the rest obtained from reference TRBV7-8 and TRBJ2-2, is as follows: GAGVSQSPRYKVAKRGQDVALRCDPISGHVSLFWYQQALGQGPEFLTYFQNEAQLDKSGLPSDRFFAERPEGSVSTLKIQRTQQEDSAVYLCASSPRTSGGAGTGELFFGEGSRLTVL.

The chain joins TRBV2 to TRBJ1-2; D ambiguous. The CDR3 is 12 residues long. V lost 4 bases to trimming and J lost 2 bases, with 5 bases between them. Germline V gives CDR1 SNHLY, CDR2 FYNNEI. The CDR3 protein is CASSGENYGYTF. CDR3 DNA sequence: TGTGCCAGCAGTGGGGAGAACTATGGCTACACCTTC.

CDR3 in DNA: TGTGCCAGCAGCTTGGGGGGGGAATCCAACGAGCAGTACTTC. The encoded protein is CASSLGGESNEQYF. This chain joins TRBV5-5 and TRBJ2-7; possible D gene TRBD2, 6 bases. Germline V lookup: CDR1 SGHKS, CDR2 YYEKEE (reference sequence). Trimming cost V 0 bases and J 5 bases, with 12 bases left between them. This CDR3 has 14 amino acids.

V and J are TRBV2 and TRBJ2-1; TRBD2 matches 10 bases. Trimming took 5 bases from V and 9 from J; bases not matched to a gene: 13. Germline values: CDR1 SNHLY, CDR2 FYNNEI. The CDR3 covers 16 residues. This CDR3 reads CASSHFTSGVGGEQFF. In DNA, the CDR3 is TGTGCCAGCAGTCACTTTACTAGCGGGGTGGGTGGTGAGCAGTTCTTC.

The V and J genes are TRBV5-1 and TRBJ1-2; 7 bases align to TRBD1. The junction had 5 bases not matched to a gene; V was cut back by 3 bases and J by 6 bases. The CDR3 is 13 amino acids. Looked up from germline, CDR1 is SGHRS and CDR2 is YFSETQ. CDR3 in amino acids: CASSWGTEDGYTF. CDR3 bases: TGCGCCAGCAGCTGGGGGACAGAAGATGGCTACACCTTC.

V and J are TRBV9 and TRBJ1-2, with D uncertain. This CDR3 region has 16 residues. V lost 4 bases and J 2 bases, leaving 18 bases between the germline ends. The germline gives CDR1 SGDLS, CDR2 YYNGEE. CDR3 sequence: CASSPFVGRTNYGYTF. As DNA, the CDR3 is TGTGCCAGCAGCCCTTTTGTGGGGAGGACGAACTATGGCTACACCTTC.